This T cell receptor beta chain was identified during a study of T cell clonality in common variable immunodeficiency. Points on this clone: Its antigen is still unknown.

CVID and control samples used equivalent genomic DNA input. Profiled with immunoSEQ multiplex PCR; TCRdb holds only in-frame clones, not every one. Recorded here are 40,000 to 55,000 clones, none singletons. The study's findings and limits: Common variable immunodeficiency TCR beta sequences reportedly had fewer deletions and N-nucleotide insertions. The cause of increased CVID clonality remains unclear without subpopulation sequencing. CVID subjects had higher TCRbeta clonality than healthy controls, most marked in about a third.

This clonotype originated in a person aged 18 to 75 in good health. The source material was peripheral blood mononuclear cells.

CDR3 amino acids: CASSGTSGGFTDTYTF. CDR3 DNA, as far as it was read: TGTGCCAGCTCTGGGACTAGCGGGGGGTTCACAGATACC. V usage is TRBV2 and J usage is TRBJ1-2, with D maybe TRBD1 (5 bases). The CDR3 end lies 3 residues beyond the end of the read and is filled in from the germline J gene. CDR1 is SNHLY and CDR2 is FYNNEI in the germline V gene. The CDR3 length is 16 residues.